One T cell receptor (beta chain) is described in this entry. Its target is not known. These data come from a study of PD-1 blockade in classical Hodgkin lymphoma. Study-level background: Administration of nivolumab to patients was at 3 mg/kg intravenously every 2 weeks.

Time point defined: cycle 4 day 1 (C4D1), after more than 5 weeks of nivolumab. Each patient experienced a relapse that followed autologous stem cell transplantation, and brentuximab vedotin exposure varied. Patients' outcomes at their best amounted to complete response, partial response or progressive disease. Study results and limitations: What caused the repertoire differences, perhaps disease activity or prior therapy, remains undefined.

Profiling relied on immunoSEQ multiplex PCR, and the TCRdb table lists in-frame clones only, not all of them. The sample has about 64,000 clones, roughly nine tenths seen once. The CDR3 length is 15 residues. V was pared by 1 base and J by 2 bases, with 12 bases between. Germline CDR1 SGHDN, CDR2 FVKESK. This chain connects TRBV14 to TRBJ2-7; no definite D call. The sequenced sample was peripheral blood mononuclear cells (PBMCs), obtained before the fourth cycle of nivolumab. The sequence was obtained from a human donor with classical Hodgkin lymphoma. Here the CDR3 reads CASSQVDTPPYEQYF. The DNA for the CDR3 is TGTGCCAGCAGCCAAGTAGATACTCCCCCCTACGAGCAGTACTTC.